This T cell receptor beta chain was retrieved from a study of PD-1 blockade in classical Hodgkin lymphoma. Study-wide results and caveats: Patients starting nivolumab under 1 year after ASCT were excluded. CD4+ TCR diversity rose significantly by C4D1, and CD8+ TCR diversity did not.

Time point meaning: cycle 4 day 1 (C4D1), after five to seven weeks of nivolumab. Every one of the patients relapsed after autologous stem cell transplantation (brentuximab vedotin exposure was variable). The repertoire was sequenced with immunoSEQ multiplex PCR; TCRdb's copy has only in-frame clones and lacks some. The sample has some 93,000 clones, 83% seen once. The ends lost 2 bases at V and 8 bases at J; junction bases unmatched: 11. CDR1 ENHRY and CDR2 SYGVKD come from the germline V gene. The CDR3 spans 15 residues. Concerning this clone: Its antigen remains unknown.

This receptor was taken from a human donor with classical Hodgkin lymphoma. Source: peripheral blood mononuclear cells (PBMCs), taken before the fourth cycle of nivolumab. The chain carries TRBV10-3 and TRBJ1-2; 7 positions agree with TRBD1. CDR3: CAISEPEGGSWGYTF. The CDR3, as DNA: TGTGCCATCAGTGAGCCCGAAGGGGGCTCTTGGGGCTACACCTTC.